This T cell receptor (beta chain) emerged from a study of blood T cell repertoires in COVID-19. In the study overall: COVID-19 samples collected from the United States, Italy and Spain covered acute and convalescent phases. Sources were T cells, B-cell-depleted T cells, or PBMCs; the material itself was cDNA or gDNA.

J lost 4 bases, V lost 3 bases, and 12 bases had no gene match. CDR1 is KGHSH, CDR2 LQKENI, per germline. The CDR3 has 16 amino acids. Study processing details: Amplification of reference gene primers provided the estimated nucleated cell counts. Generated by immunoSEQ multiplex PCR, the TCRdb table keeps only in-frame clones and is missing some. The D gene and trimming were derived from the DNA, and the V and J assignments and clone size from that table. The table lists under 50,000 clones, around four fifths of them singletons, with roughly 50% in the top ten. Sample: peripheral blood. The chain joins TRBV18 to TRBJ2-7; 7 bases agree with TRBD2. The TCR originated in a man aged 70-80 years with acute or convalescent COVID-19. The CDR3 reads CASSPPRGAGTYEQYF. CDR3 nucleotides: TGTGCCAGCTCACCCCCACGAGGAGCGGGGACGTACGAGCAGTACTTC. The complete variable domain, with remaining parts taken from reference TRBV18 and TRBJ2-7, reads NAGVMQNPRHLVRRRGQEARLRCSPMKGHSHVYWYRQLPEEGLKFMVYLQKENIIDESGMPKERFSAEFPKEGPSILRIQQVVRGDSAAYFCASSPPRGAGTYEQYFGPGTRLTVT.